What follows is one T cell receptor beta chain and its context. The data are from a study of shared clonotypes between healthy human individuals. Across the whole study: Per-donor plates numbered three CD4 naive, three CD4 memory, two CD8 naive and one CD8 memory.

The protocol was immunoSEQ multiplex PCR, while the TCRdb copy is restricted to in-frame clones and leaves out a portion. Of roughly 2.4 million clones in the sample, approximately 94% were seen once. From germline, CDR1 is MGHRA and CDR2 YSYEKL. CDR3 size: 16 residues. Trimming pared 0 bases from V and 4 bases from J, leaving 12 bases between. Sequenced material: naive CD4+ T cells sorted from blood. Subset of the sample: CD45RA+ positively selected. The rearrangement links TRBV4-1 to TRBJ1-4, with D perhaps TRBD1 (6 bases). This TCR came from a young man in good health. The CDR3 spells CASSQDRTGFNEKLFF. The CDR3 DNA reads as TGCGCCAGCAGCCAAGATCGAACAGGGTTTAATGAAAAACTGTTTTTT.